Listed below are T cell receptor beta chains from one sample, sequenced in a study of T-cell memory formation after mild COVID-19. TCRdb passed the 5' RACE reads through MiXCR, listing each CDR3 protein once. The sample contains 560,000 or so distinct CDR3 sequences, roughly 17% of which appear only once. Sequencing was carried out using PBMCs or a T cell subset sorted from them (not recorded which). The receptors here all came from an adult woman who had mild COVID-19 (a few samples of this study predate the infection). Cell type and time point are not known. CDR3s include the opening cysteine and the closing phenylalanine or tryptophan. The D gene is left open where the match is weak. Expanded clones get a size class; other rows say once, few or many, or leave the size out.

CDR3aa	CDR3nt	d_gene	abundance	v_gene	j_gene
CASRERLSSYNEQFF	TGTGCCAGCAGGGAGAGGCTAAGCTCCTACAATGAGCAGTTCTTC	-	-	TRBV11-2	TRBJ2-1
CATSTPSGEDTGELFF	TGTGCCACCAGCACCCCGTCGGGGGAGGACACCGGGGAGCTGTTTTTT	-	once	TRBV24-1	TRBJ2-2
CASTRQGGVSPLHF	TGTGCCAGCACCAGGCAGGGCGGCGTATCACCCCTCCACTTT	-	few	TRBV2	TRBJ1-6
CASSSDGREQYF	TGCGCCAGCAGCTCGGACGGGCGCGAGCAGTACTTC	-	-	TRBV5-1	TRBJ2-7
CASSSQTGNTIYF	TGTGCCAGCAGTTCCCAGACTGGAAACACCATATATTTT	-	-	TRBV6-2/TRBV6-3	TRBJ1-3
CASSPAWTGNYGYTF	TGTGCCAGCAGTCCCGCATGGACAGGGAACTATGGCTACACCTTC	TRBD1	few	TRBV6-2/TRBV6-3	TRBJ1-2
CASSPTGAREQYF	TGTGCCAGCTCACCAACGGGGGCGAGGGAGCAGTACTTC	-	-	TRBV18	TRBJ2-7
CSYSLDRVGTDTQYF	TGCAGCTACAGCCTGGACAGGGTTGGCACAGATACGCAGTATTTT	TRBD1	-	TRBV20-1	TRBJ2-3
CASSPATVNGYTF	TGTGCCAGCTCACCCGCGACAGTCAATGGCTACACCTTC	-	-	TRBV18	TRBJ1-2
CAGRGDSYTEAFF	TGTGCTGGTCGCGGGGATTCCTACACTGAAGCTTTCTTT	-	many	TRBV6-6	TRBJ1-1
CASSDPDRAYGYTF	TGTGCCAGCAGTGATCCTGACAGGGCCTATGGCTACACCTTC	TRBD1	-	TRBV25-1	TRBJ1-2
CASSLGTGQYF	TGTGCCAGCAGTTTAGGTACCGGGCAGTACTTC	-	few	TRBV6-2/TRBV6-3	TRBJ2-7
CASSDDPAGDKRYNEQFF	TGTGCCAGCAGCGATGACCCCGCGGGGGACAAACGCTACAATGAGCAGTTCTTC	-	few	TRBV9	TRBJ2-1
CATSSPSQETQYF	TGTGCCACCAGCAGCCCATCCCAAGAGACCCAGTACTTC	-	-	TRBV15	TRBJ2-5
CASSWDIMRTGELFF	TGTGCCAGCAGTTGGGACATCATGCGCACCGGGGAGCTGTTTTTT	-	-	TRBV6-2/TRBV6-3	TRBJ2-2
CASSIRLLAGGPPGELFF	TGTGCCAGTAGTATTCGCCTACTAGCGGGAGGGCCTCCCGGGGAGCTGTTTTTT	TRBD2	-	TRBV19	TRBJ2-2
CASSLYLLGAGGPNEQFF	TGTGCCAGCAGTTTGTACCTTTTGGGCGCGGGAGGGCCCAATGAGCAGTTCTTC	TRBD2	few	TRBV28	TRBJ2-1
CASSLQGGRGIFTEAFF	TGTGCCAGCAGCTTACAAGGGGGCAGGGGGATCTTCACTGAAGCTTTCTTT	TRBD1	-	TRBV7-9	TRBJ1-1
CASSPSRVWTSGSPGRYNEQFF	TGTGCCAGCAGCCCTAGTCGGGTGTGGACTAGCGGGAGTCCAGGGAGGTACAATGAGCAGTTCTTC	TRBD2	many	TRBV7-6	TRBJ2-1
CASSTSGLAAYNEQFF	TGTGCCAGCAGCACATCCGGACTCGCCGCCTACAATGAGCAGTTCTTC	-	few	TRBV11-1	TRBJ2-1
CATSQGGRGGYTF	TGTGCCACCAGCCAGGGGGGTCGAGGTGGCTACACCTTC	TRBD1	-	TRBV15	TRBJ1-2
CAISEFGGNEQYF	TGTGCCATCAGTGAGTTCGGTGGAAACGAGCAGTACTTC	-	few	TRBV10-3	TRBJ2-7
CSARELQEGILYGYTF	TGCAGTGCTAGAGAGCTACAGGAAGGCATTCTCTATGGCTACACCTTC	-	-	TRBV20-1	TRBJ1-2
CATSDPRGPQETQYF	TGTGCCACCAGTGATCCGCGGGGACCTCAAGAGACCCAGTACTTC	-	-	TRBV24-1	TRBJ2-5
CASSFLDRGPLDTIYF	TGTGCCAGCAGTTTCCTGGACAGGGGGCCGTTAGACACCATATATTTT	TRBD1	-	TRBV12-3/TRBV12-4	TRBJ1-3